Included here is one TCR beta chain sequence, with context. The sample originates from a study of cytomegalovirus exposure and HLA in healthy donors. This table comes from immunoSEQ multiplex PCR, and its TCRdb copy is limited to in-frame clones, with some not included. The data contain 100,000 to 150,000 clones, 95% to 96% of them singletons. The CDR3 covers 15 residues. The germline V gene has CDR1 LNHNV and CDR2 YYDKDF (reference sequence). V lost 1 base and J lost 3, with 12 bases in between. Specimen: PBMCs. The chain couples TRBV15 to TRBJ1-1; the D is unclear. This TCR was recovered from a man between 18 and 29 years old in good health and CMV-seronegative. CDR3 sequence (DNA): TGTGCCACCAGCAGAGTGGGCAGTCCCTACACTGAAGCTTTCTTT. This gives the protein CATSRVGSPYTEAFF.